The sample holds one count of the clone carrying this T cell receptor (beta chain). This entry belongs to a study of blood T cell repertoires in COVID-19. TCRdb's table, derived via immunoSEQ multiplex PCR, lists solely in-frame clones and lacks some. Here the sample spans some 16,000 clones, 86% being singletons. Germline CDR1 and CDR2: LNHDA and SQIVND (reference sequence). The ends were cut back, 4 bases at V and 2 bases at J, with 10 bases in the middle. The CDR3 consists of 14 residues. Sequences were obtained from peripheral blood. V gene TRBV19 combines with J gene TRBJ2-3; no clear D gene. The TCR originated in a man in his sixties with acute or convalescent COVID-19. The CDR3 DNA reads as TGTGCCAGTAGTAGCCTACAGCACACAGATACGCAGTATTTT. Its protein is CASSSLQHTDTQYF.